This TCR beta chain emerged from a study of Ad26.COV2.S vaccination and SARS-CoV-2 variants. Study information: Participants got Ad26.COV2.S intramuscularly, once or twice 56 days apart. Study-wide points: People who got the vaccine or the placebo had similar non-spike TCR breadth.

A word on this clone: Its cognate antigen is unknown.

Treatment indicated: over 15 received Ad26.COV2.S at low or high dose, single or two shots; roughly five received placebo; per-sample allocation not given. Sampling took place 63 days after the first vaccine or placebo injection. Donation was by an adult aged 18-55 years who was in Boston. What was given as vaccine was an Ad26 vector encoding Wuhan-strain SARS-CoV-2 spike. There are 15 residues in the CDR3. Trimming removed 10 bases from V and 1 base from J, with 20 bases in between. Germline V lookup: CDR1 MNHNY, CDR2 SVGAGI (reference sequence). Assay: immunoSEQ multiplex PCR; the TCRdb copy retains only in-frame clones and omits some. The sample lists about 260,000 clones, roughly 87% occurring once.

Sequenced here: peripheral blood, sampled in a trial of Ad26.COV2.S vaccine versus placebo. The rearrangement joins TRBV6-6 to TRBJ2-7; D is uncertain. This TCR derives from a person aged 18-65 years who received the Ad26.COV2.S COVID-19 vaccine or a placebo. CDR3 DNA sequence: TGTGCCACCAAACCCAATGTACAGAGATCCTACGAGCAGTACTTC. Its translation is CATKPNVQRSYEQYF.